A single sample gave rise to the 16 T cell receptor beta chains below, sequenced in a study of T-cell memory formation after mild COVID-19. TCRdb re-called the 5' RACE reads through MiXCR, storing one row per CDR3 protein. This sample has about 470,000 distinct CDR3 sequences; around a quarter occur once, and the top ten carry around 12%. What was sequenced was PBMCs or a T cell subset sorted from them (not recorded which). Source of these receptors: an adult woman who had mild COVID-19 (a few samples of this study predate the infection). Cell type and time point are not known.

This clonotype was seen many times. The chain uses TRBV5-5 and TRBJ2-1; no clear D gene. Germline V CDR1 and CDR2: SGHKS, YYEKEE (reference sequence). The CDR3 runs 13 residues. V lost 3 bases and J lost 6, with 10 bases in between. CDR3 sequence: CASSWDVANEQFF. The CDR3 nucleotides are TGTGCCAGCAGCTGGGATGTGGCCAATGAGCAGTTCTTC. Combining the CDR3 with reference TRBV5-5 and TRBJ2-1 gives the whole variable domain DAGVTQSPTHLIKTRGQQVTLRCSPISGHKSVSWYQQVLGQGPQFIFQYYEKEERGRGNFPDRFSARQFPNYSSELNVNALLLGDSALYLCASSWDVANEQFFGPGTRLTVL.

The gene calls are TRBV2 and TRBJ2-1; 7 nucleotides line up with TRBD2. V shed 1 base, J shed 3 bases, and the junction held 6 bases outside the gene matches. The CDR3 length is 16 residues. CDR1 is SNHLY and CDR2 is FYNNEI in the germline V gene. The CDR3 reads CASSEGAGRYYNEQFF. The CDR3 DNA follows: TGTGCCAGCAGTGAAGGAGCGGGGCGATACTACAATGAGCAGTTCTTC.

This clonotype was observed a handful of times. The rearrangement links TRBV25-1 to TRBJ1-2; D uncertain. V was shortened by 10 bases and J by 6 bases, with 12 bases between the two germline ends. There are 11 residues in the CDR3. Germline V gene lookup returns CDR1 MGHDK and CDR2 SYGVNS. DNA for the CDR3: TGTGCCATCCTATCGGGAAATGGCTACACCTTC. This translates into CAILSGNGYTF.

The V and J genes are TRBV20-1 and TRBJ2-3; TRBD1 agrees at 7 bases. Unmatched junction bases numbered 11, after V lost 0 bases and J lost 2 bases. Germline CDR1 and CDR2: DFQATT and SNEGSKA (reference sequence). This CDR3 has 17 amino acids. The CDR3 protein is CSAREYEARGHTDTQYF. For the CDR3, the DNA is TGCAGTGCTAGAGAATATGAGGCGAGGGGGCACACAGATACGCAGTATTTT.

V gene TRBV10-3 combines with J gene TRBJ2-6; D might be TRBD2 (5 bases). CDR1 and CDR2 (germline): ENHRY, SYGVKD. There are 16 residues in the CDR3. V was shortened by 0 bases and J by 6 bases, with 12 bases between the two germline ends. The CDR3 loop reads CAISESRRSLANVLTF. CDR3 nucleotide sequence: TGTGCCATCAGTGAGTCCCGGAGGAGTTTGGCCAACGTCCTGACTTTC.

V is TRBV29-1 and J is TRBJ1-1, with D possibly being TRBD1 (5 bases). The CDR3 is made up of 11 amino acids. V lost 3 bases and J lost 8, with 10 bases in between. Germline lookup yields CDR1 SQVTM and CDR2 ANQGSEA. Written as DNA, the CDR3 is TGCAGCGTTGACAGGGTAACCGAAGCTTTCTTT. Protein sequence: CSVDRVTEAFF.

There are a few counts of this clonotype. The chain is built from TRBV7-9 and TRBJ2-3; 7 bases align to TRBD1. The CDR3 is made up of 14 amino acids. V trimming: 6 bases; J trimming: 0 bases; junction bases outside the gene matches: 3. CDR1 and CDR2 (germline): SEHNR, FQNEAQ (reference sequence). This CDR3 is CASRGTASTDTQYF. In nucleotides, the CDR3 is TGTGCCAGCAGGGGGACAGCAAGCACAGATACGCAGTATTTT.

This clonotype was seen a few times. The rearrangement uses TRBV18 and TRBJ2-7; 8 bases agree with TRBD1. The CDR3 loop spans 15 amino acids. J gave up 0 bases and V 6 bases, and 7 bases lay outside the gene matches. Germline-derived CDR1 and CDR2 are KGHSH and LQKENI. CDR3 nucleotide sequence: TGTGCCAGCTCGGAGGGACAGGCGAGCTCCTACGAGCAGTACTTC. Translating gives CASSEGQASSYEQYF.

This clonotype appeared a few times. V and J are TRBV5-1 and TRBJ2-5, with 8 bases matching TRBD1. The CDR3 runs 13 residues. The germline gives CDR1 SGHRS, CDR2 YFSETQ. V gave up 3 bases and J gave up 4 bases; unmatched junction bases: 2. As DNA, the CDR3 is TGCGCCAGCAGCTGGACAGGGTCAGAGACCCAGTACTTC. The encoded protein is CASSWTGSETQYF.

In its sample, this clonotype was seen a few times. In nucleotides, the CDR3 is TGTGCCAGCAGTTTAGGCGGGATGGGCGGTGGCTACACCTTC. Translation gives CASSLGGMGGGYTF. V gene TRBV12-3 or TRBV12-4 combines with J gene TRBJ1-2; D not resolved. CDR3 length: 14 amino acids. V lost 1 base, J lost 7 bases, and 13 bases lay in between.

This clonotype was counted only a few times. The chain carries TRBV7-2 and TRBJ1-2, with a weak D call TRBD1 (5 bases). V lost 8 bases, J lost 4 bases, and 17 bases lay in between. The CDR3 spans 14 residues. Germline V gene lookup returns CDR1 SGHTA and CDR2 FQGNSA. The CDR3 region is CASRQPGAGYGYTF. The CDR3 DNA reads TGTGCCAGCCGTCAACCCGGGGCAGGCTATGGCTACACCTTC. Full variable domain (missing parts from reference TRBV7-2 and TRBJ1-2): GAGVSQSPSNKVTEKGKDVELRCDPISGHTALYWYRQSLGQGLEFLIYFQGNSAPDKSGLPSDRFSAERTGGSVSTLTIQRTQQEDSAVYLCASRQPGAGYGYTFGSGTRLTVV.

This clonotype was recorded a few times. The chain recombines TRBV24-1 with TRBJ2-1, with TRBD2 matching 7 bases. The germline V gene has CDR1 KGHDR and CDR2 SFDVKD. CDR3 length: 16 residues. V shed 4 bases and J 3 bases; nucleotides not matched to a gene: 8. The CDR3 here is CATSDMLAVNYNEQFF. In nucleotides, the CDR3 is TGTGCCACCAGTGACATGCTAGCGGTCAACTACAATGAGCAGTTCTTC.

This chain joins TRBV4-1 and TRBJ2-2, with 9 bases aligning to TRBD2. CDR3 size: 17 residues. J gave up 4 bases and V 1 base, and 7 bases lay outside the gene matches. Germline V lookup: CDR1 MGHRA, CDR2 YSYEKL. Here the CDR3 DNA reads TGCGCCAGCAGCCAAGGGAGCGGGGGGACACTCACCGGGGAGCTGTTTTTT. Protein: CASSQGSGGTLTGELFF.

In this sample, this clonotype turned up many times. This chain connects TRBV11-2 to TRBJ1-2; no clear D gene. The CDR3 length is 14 residues. V lost 4 bases to trimming and J lost 5 bases, with 14 bases between them. Germline CDR1 is SGHAT and CDR2 is FQNNGV. The CDR3 coding sequence is TGTGCCAGCAGCTATAACGGCTTTCGATATGGCTACACCTTC. Amino acids: CASSYNGFRYGYTF.

This clonotype was seen a handful of times. This chain connects TRBV4-3 to TRBJ2-1, with 7 bases that match TRBD2. V trimming: 0 bases; J trimming: 3 bases; junction bases outside the gene matches: 11. This CDR3 has 18 residues. The germline V gene encodes CDR1 LGHNA and CDR2 YSLEER. CDR3 bases: TGCGCCAGCAGCCAAGATCGGGCGACTAGCTCCTTCTACAATGAGCAGTTCTTC. It is translated as CASSQDRATSSFYNEQFF.

The chain combines TRBV9 with TRBJ1-2, with D unclear. CDR1 is SGDLS, CDR2 YYNGEE, per germline. Trimming pared 0 bases from V and 1 base from J, leaving 7 bases between. This CDR3 spans 14 amino acids. DNA of the CDR3: TGTGCCAGCAGCGTAGACGAGTTTAACTATGGCTACACCTTC. This codes for CASSVDEFNYGYTF.